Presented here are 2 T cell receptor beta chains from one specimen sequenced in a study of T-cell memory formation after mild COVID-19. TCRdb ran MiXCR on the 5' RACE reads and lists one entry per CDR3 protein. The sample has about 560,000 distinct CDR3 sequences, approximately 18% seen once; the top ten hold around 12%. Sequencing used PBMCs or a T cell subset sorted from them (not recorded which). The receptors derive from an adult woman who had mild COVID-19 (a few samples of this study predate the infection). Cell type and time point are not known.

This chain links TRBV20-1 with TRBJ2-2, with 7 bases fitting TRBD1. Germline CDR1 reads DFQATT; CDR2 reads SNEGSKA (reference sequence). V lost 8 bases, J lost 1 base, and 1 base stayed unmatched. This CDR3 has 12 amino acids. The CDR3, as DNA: TGCAGTACAGGGGAGAACACCGGGGAGCTGTTTTTT. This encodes CSTGENTGELFF.

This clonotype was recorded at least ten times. CDR3 residues: CASSGGTGATEAFF. The CDR3 DNA reads TGCGCCAGCAGCGGTGGGACAGGAGCCACTGAAGCTTTCTTT. The chain is built from TRBV5-1 and TRBJ1-1; 8 bases fit TRBD1. J was trimmed by 4 bases and V by 4 bases; bases with no gene match: 6. The CDR3 extends over 14 amino acids. Germline V gene sequence: CDR1 SGHRS, CDR2 YFSETQ.